The 17 T cell receptor beta chains reported below all come from one sample, sequenced in a study of monozygotic twins with inflammatory bowel disease. Each CDR3 protein gets one entry in TCRdb, which reprocessed the 5' RACE reads and gives no DNA. The repertoire shows more than 300,000 distinct CDR3 sequences; the top ten hold 5% to 6%. The specimen sequenced was blood. These receptors were collected from a human donor with ulcerative colitis or Crohn's disease, or a healthy co-twin of an affected twin (not recorded which).

The chain links TRBV29-1 to TRBJ1-4. The CDR3 is 14 amino acids. The germline V gene has CDR1 SQVTM and CDR2 ANQGSEA. The chain's CDR3 is CSVDIGRANEKLFF.

The J gene is TRBJ1-2, the V gene TRBV18; TCRdb returns TRBD1, unconfirmable since there is no DNA. Germline CDR1 reads KGHSH; CDR2 reads LQKENI. CDR3 length equals 15 residues. CDR3 sequence: CASSPPDSPLYGYTF.

The rearrangement links TRBV20-1 to TRBJ1-1; the TRBD1 assignment by TCRdb is unverifiable without DNA. The length of the CDR3 is 16 residues. The germline gives CDR1 DFQATT, CDR2 SNEGSKA (reference sequence). The CDR3 spells CSARIPATGMNTEAFF.

The V and J genes are TRBV28 and TRBJ2-7; TCRdb's D gene call, TRBD2, goes unchecked for lack of DNA. The CDR3 totals 13 residues. The V gene's germline CDR1 is MDHEN and CDR2 SYDVKM. The chain's CDR3 is CASRRAGAYEQYF.

The chain joins TRBV12-3 or TRBV12-4 to TRBJ2-2; the TRBD1 assignment by TCRdb is unverifiable without DNA. The CDR3 is 15 residues long. CDR3 amino acids: CASSFRGADIQELFF.

This rearrangement joins TRBV18 to TRBJ2-5; as DNA is missing, the TRBD1 call by TCRdb cannot be tested. The length of the CDR3 is 19 residues. Germline V gives CDR1 KGHSH, CDR2 LQKENI. The CDR3: CASSPPRRQGQAEKETQYF.

V is TRBV5-1 and J is TRBJ2-5; the D call of TRBD2 rests on TCRdb alone, since no DNA is present to check it. CDR3 size: 15 residues. Germline V gives CDR1 SGHRS, CDR2 YFSETQ. This CDR3 reads CASSSGRTSGETQYF. The whole variable domain, filled in from reference TRBV5-1 and TRBJ2-5, reads KAGVTQTPRYLIKTRGQQVTLSCSPISGHRSVSWYQQTPGQGLQFLFEYFSETQRNKGNFPGRFSGRQFSNSRSEMNVSTLELGDSALYLCASSSGRTSGETQYFGPGTRLLVL.

The chain carries TRBV6-1 and TRBJ1-2; TCRdb designates TRBD1, a call that cannot be tested without DNA. The CDR3 contains 15 residues. The germline CDR1 and CDR2 sequences are MNHNS and SASEGT. CDR3 loop: CASRHREAVNYGYTF.

The chain carries TRBV24-1 and TRBJ2-1; TCRdb indicates TRBD1, and absent DNA this call remains unverified. CDR1 is KGHDR, CDR2 SFDVKD, per germline. CDR3 size: 13 residues. This CDR3 is CATSVPPRDEQFF.

The V gene is TRBV19, the J gene TRBJ1-1; TCRdb's D call of TRBD1 is untestable without DNA. CDR3 length equals 13 residues. The germline V gene encodes CDR1 LNHDA and CDR2 SQIVND (reference sequence). The CDR3 is CASVDRGNTEAFF.

The V call is TRBV10-1, the J call TRBJ2-3; the D call from TCRdb, TRBD2, cannot be confirmed without DNA. In germline, CDR1 is WNHNN, CDR2 SYGVQD (reference sequence). The CDR3 spans 13 residues. The CDR3 here is CASSEREVDTQYF.

The gene calls are TRBV6-5 and TRBJ2-3. Germline lookup yields CDR1 MNHEY and CDR2 SVGAGI. This CDR3 spans 13 amino acids. The CDR3 loop is CASMPGITDTQYF.

The chain recombines TRBV5-1 with TRBJ1-6. The CDR3 length is 15 residues. Germline V lookup: CDR1 SGHRS, CDR2 YFSETQ. CDR3 residues: CASRSEGSPNSPLHF.

This chain uses TRBV7-2 with TRBJ1-3; TCRdb's D gene call, TRBD1, goes unchecked for lack of DNA. Germline values: CDR1 SGHTA, CDR2 FQGNSA. The CDR3 is 14 residues long. CDR3 in amino acids: CASNHRDSVNTIYF.

CDR3 residues: CASSILTGNGYTF. The J gene is TRBJ1-2, the V gene TRBV6-6; TCRdb selects TRBD1, and the lack of DNA leaves this call unchecked. The CDR3 is 13 residues long. CDR1 and CDR2 (germline): MNHNY, SVGAGI (reference sequence).

J is TRBJ2-3 and V is TRBV11-2; no DNA is available, so the TRBD1 call from TCRdb remains unchecked. The CDR3 has 16 residues. The germline CDR1 and CDR2 sequences are SGHAT and FQNNGV. CDR3 residues: CASSLRTGGSSDTQYF.

The chain recombines TRBV29-1 with TRBJ2-3; checking the TCRdb D call of TRBD1 is not possible without DNA. The CDR3 is made up of 14 amino acids. The germline V gene encodes CDR1 SQVTM and CDR2 ANQGSEA. The CDR3 protein is CSVLRDRGTDTQYF.